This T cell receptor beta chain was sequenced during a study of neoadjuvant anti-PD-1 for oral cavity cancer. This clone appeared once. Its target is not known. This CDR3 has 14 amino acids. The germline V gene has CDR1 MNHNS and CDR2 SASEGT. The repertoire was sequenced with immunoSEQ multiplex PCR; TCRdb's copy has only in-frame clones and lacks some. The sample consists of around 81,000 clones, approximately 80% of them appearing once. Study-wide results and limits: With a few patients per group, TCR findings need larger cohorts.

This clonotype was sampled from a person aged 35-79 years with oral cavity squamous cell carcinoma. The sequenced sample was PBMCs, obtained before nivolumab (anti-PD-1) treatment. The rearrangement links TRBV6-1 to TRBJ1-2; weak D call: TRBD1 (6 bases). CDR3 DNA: TGTATCGAGGGGGATCGACAGACCTTATCTGGCTACACCTTC. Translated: CIEGDRQTLSGYTF.